This TCR beta chain was recovered during a study of cytomegalovirus exposure and HLA in healthy donors. This clone was found a few times. TCRdb keeps only in-frame clones here, not all; method: immunoSEQ multiplex PCR. The profile shows 150,000 or so clones, 89% of them singletons. This CDR3 has 14 residues. Germline CDR1 and CDR2: SNHLY and FYNNEI. V was clipped by 3 bases and J by 3 bases, with 12 bases between them. The TCR was taken from a woman aged 18-29 years in good health and CMV-seronegative. Material: PBMCs. The rearrangement links TRBV2 to TRBJ2-7; TRBD1 is a possible D gene (5 bases). As DNA, the CDR3 is TGTGCCAGCAGTGAGCAGGGATCAGGCTACGAGCAGTACTTC. As protein: CASSEQGSGYEQYF.